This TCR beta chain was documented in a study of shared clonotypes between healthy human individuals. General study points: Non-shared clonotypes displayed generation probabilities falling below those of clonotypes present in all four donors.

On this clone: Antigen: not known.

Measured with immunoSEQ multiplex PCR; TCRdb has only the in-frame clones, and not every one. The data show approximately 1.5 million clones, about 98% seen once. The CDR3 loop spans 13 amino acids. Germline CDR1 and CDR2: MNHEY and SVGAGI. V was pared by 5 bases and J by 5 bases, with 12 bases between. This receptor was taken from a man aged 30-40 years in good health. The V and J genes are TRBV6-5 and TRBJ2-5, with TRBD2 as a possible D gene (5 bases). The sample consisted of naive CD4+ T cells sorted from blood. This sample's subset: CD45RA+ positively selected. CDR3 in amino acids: CASSKSQRETQYF. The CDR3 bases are TGTGCCAGCAGTAAGTCACAGCGGGAGACCCAGTACTTC.